Listed below are T cell receptor beta chains from one sample, sequenced in a study of blood T cell repertoires in COVID-19. The assay was immunoSEQ multiplex PCR, and TCRdb's table has in-frame clones only and misses some. The data hold about 55,000 clones, with 82% observed a single time. The sample taken for sequencing was peripheral blood. The receptors originated from an elderly man with COVID-19, enrolled during active disease. CDR3s include the opening cysteine and the closing phenylalanine or tryptophan. D genes are given only for firm matches. A row's size may be missing; if present it is once, few, many or a size class.

CDR3 DNA,CDR3 protein,V gene,J gene,D gene,clone size
TGTGCCAGCAGCGGTGGAGGGCTAGCGGGGTACAATGAGCAGTTCTTC,CASSGGGLAGYNEQFF,TRBV9,TRBJ2-1,TRBD2,NA
TGTGCCAGCAGCCCCCGACTAGGAGGCGATGAGCAGTTCTTC,CASSPRLGGDEQFF,TRBV6-2/TRBV6-3,TRBJ2-1,NA,NA
TGTGCCAGCAGGGTAGCGGGAGTTAGGTACAATGAGCAGTTCTTC,CASRVAGVRYNEQFF,TRBV7-2,TRBJ2-1,TRBD2,NA
TGTGCCAGCAGCTTAGCGGGGACAGGGGATGAAAAACTGTTTTTT,CASSLAGTGDEKLFF,TRBV7-2,TRBJ1-4,TRBD1,NA
TGTGCCAGCAGCGAGCTCCCGGGACTTTCAGGTGGTGAGCAGTTCTTC,CASSELPGLSGGEQFF,TRBV7-2,TRBJ2-1,NA,NA
TGTGCCAGCAGCCAAGCGGAGACGACTGAAGCTTTCTTT,CASSQAETTEAFF,TRBV3-1/TRBV3-2,TRBJ1-1,NA,NA
TGTGCCAGCAGGTCCTCCAGGGGGCGATCTAGGGGCTACACCTTC,CASRSSRGRSRGYTF,TRBV3-1/TRBV3-2,TRBJ1-2,TRBD1,NA
TGTGCCAGCAGCTATGGTGAGGGATCAAATGAAAAACTGTTTTTT,CASSYGEGSNEKLFF,TRBV9,TRBJ1-4,NA,NA
TGTGCCAGCAGCTTAGGGACAGCTGGAAACACCATATATTTT,CASSLGTAGNTIYF,TRBV7-9,TRBJ1-3,NA,NA
TGCGCCAGCAGCCAAGATGGGGGGGGCACTGAAGCTTTCTTT,CASSQDGGGTEAFF,TRBV4-3,TRBJ1-1,NA,NA
TGTGCCAGCAGCCAAACGGGGGGGCCGGAAGAGACCCAGTACTTC,CASSQTGGPEETQYF,TRBV7-2,TRBJ2-5,TRBD2,NA
TGTGCCAGCAGCTTTCTAGGAGAAGAGGGCCCCCATACCTACGAGCAGTACTTC,CASSFLGEEGPHTYEQYF,TRBV5-5,TRBJ2-7,NA,NA
TGTGCCACCAGCAGAGATCGCCAGGTCCCGTACAATGAGCAGTTCTTC,CATSRDRQVPYNEQFF,TRBV15,TRBJ2-1,NA,NA
TGTGCCAGCAGTTACTCGATTACGGGACAGGGCTATGGCTACACCTTC,CASSYSITGQGYGYTF,TRBV6-5,TRBJ1-2,TRBD1,once
TGTGCCAGCAGTCTTTCAGGGGGTGGCTACACCTTC,CASSLSGGGYTF,TRBV27,TRBJ1-2,TRBD1,NA
TGTGCCAGCAGCCCCGTTACCCACCTAGCGGGAGTTTCAGATACGCAGTATTTT,CASSPVTHLAGVSDTQYF,TRBV11-2,TRBJ2-3,TRBD2,NA
TGTGCCAGCAGCGCCCAGGGGACTAGCGGGGGGTCTGGTGAGCAGTTCTTC,CASSAQGTSGGSGEQFF,TRBV9,TRBJ2-1,TRBD2,NA
TGTGCCAGCAGCGTAGGCGGACAGGGTCACCAGCCCCAGCATTTT,CASSVGGQGHQPQHF,TRBV9,TRBJ1-5,TRBD1,NA
TGTGCCAGCAGGGGGCGTAAGAGCAATCAGCCCCAGCATTTT,CASRGRKSNQPQHF,TRBV6-5,TRBJ1-5,NA,NA
TGTGCCAGCAGCCATAGGCAGGGGAATTCCTACGAGCAGTACTTC,CASSHRQGNSYEQYF,TRBV3-1/TRBV3-2,TRBJ2-7,NA,NA
TGTGCCAGCAGCTTGGACAGGGGCCATAATGAAAAACTGTTTTTT,CASSLDRGHNEKLFF,TRBV5-4,TRBJ1-4,TRBD1,NA
TGTGCCAGCAGTTTAAATATCGGGGTAGGCTCTAGCACAGATACGCAGTATTTT,CASSLNIGVGSSTDTQYF,TRBV27,TRBJ2-3,NA,NA
TGTGCCAGCAGTTCTAATACGGGACAGGAGTGGAATGAGCAGTTCTTC,CASSSNTGQEWNEQFF,TRBV5-4,TRBJ2-1,TRBD1,NA
TGTGCCAGCGGACCGACAGCGAACACTGAAGCTTTCTTT,CASGPTANTEAFF,TRBV11-2,TRBJ1-1,NA,NA
TGTGCCAGCAGTTCTAGGACAGGACTCTATGGCTACACCTTC,CASSSRTGLYGYTF,TRBV6-5,TRBJ1-2,TRBD1,NA
TGTGCCAGCAGCTTAGTGGCCCCACTAGCGGGAAGCTACAATGAGCAGTTCTTC,CASSLVAPLAGSYNEQFF,TRBV11-3,TRBJ2-1,TRBD2,NA
TGTGCCAGCAGCCAAGGGATTCCAGCGGGGGGAGAGCAGTTCTTC,CASSQGIPAGGEQFF,TRBV3-1/TRBV3-2,TRBJ2-1,TRBD2,NA
TGTGCCAGCAGTAACCCGGGAAAACTGTTTTTT,CASSNPGKLFF,TRBV6-2/TRBV6-3,TRBJ1-4,NA,NA
TGTGCCAGCAGCAAAGCAGGACACCTGAACACTGAAGCTTTCTTT,CASSKAGHLNTEAFF,TRBV21-1,TRBJ1-1,NA,NA
TGCGCCAGCAGCCAGATACGGGACACGTACAATGAGCAGTTCTTC,CASSQIRDTYNEQFF,TRBV4-1,TRBJ2-1,NA,NA
TGTGCCACCAGTGATCGAGGACCGGGACAGCTCAATCAGCCCCAGCATTTT,CATSDRGPGQLNQPQHF,TRBV24-1,TRBJ1-5,TRBD1,NA
TGTGCCAGCAGCTTAAGGGGTGGTGGCGGGGGGGCCGGAGATACGCAGTATTTT,CASSLRGGGGGAGDTQYF,TRBV7-3,TRBJ2-3,TRBD2,NA
TGTGCCAGCAGTTTGTATCAGGGGAACACCGGGGAGCTGTTTTTT,CASSLYQGNTGELFF,TRBV27,TRBJ2-2,NA,NA
TGTGCCAGCAGTTACTCAGGGACAGGGAACTATGGCTACACCTTC,CASSYSGTGNYGYTF,TRBV6-6,TRBJ1-2,TRBD1,NA
TGTGCCAGCAGCGCCGGCGGGGGAGGGTACAATGAGCAGTTCTTC,CASSAGGGGYNEQFF,TRBV7-3,TRBJ2-1,TRBD2,NA
TGCGCCAGCAGCCAAGACAGGGTAAATGGCTACACCTTC,CASSQDRVNGYTF,TRBV4-1,TRBJ1-2,NA,NA
TGCGCCAGCAGCCTCGGTCCAGGGGGCGCAGAGACCCAGTACTTC,CASSLGPGGAETQYF,TRBV5-1,TRBJ2-5,TRBD1,NA
TGCGCCAGCAGCCCCGACAGCGCTGGAAACACCATATATTTT,CASSPDSAGNTIYF,TRBV5-1,TRBJ1-3,NA,NA
TGTGCCAGCAGAGACTCAGCGGGGGAGGAGACCCAGTACTTC,CASRDSAGEETQYF,TRBV2,TRBJ2-5,TRBD2,once
TGTGCCAGCAGCCCGCATTTTGCGGGGGACACCGGGGAGCTGTTTTTT,CASSPHFAGDTGELFF,TRBV7-9,TRBJ2-2,TRBD2,NA
TGTGCCAGCAGTTTAATTGAGGGGGCGCGGGGTAAGAACACTGAAGCTTTCTTT,CASSLIEGARGKNTEAFF,TRBV27,TRBJ1-1,TRBD1,NA
TGTGCCAGTACCCCCGGACAGATGAACACTGAAGCTTTCTTT,CASTPGQMNTEAFF,TRBV19,TRBJ1-1,NA,NA
TGTGCCACCAGTTCGAACAGCATGAACACTGAAGCTTTCTTT,CATSSNSMNTEAFF,TRBV24-1,TRBJ1-1,NA,NA
TGTGCCAGCAGTTACCTCCTCGGGGGTCCTAGCACAGATACGCAGTATTTT,CASSYLLGGPSTDTQYF,TRBV6-2/TRBV6-3,TRBJ2-3,NA,NA
TGTGCCAGTAGTATAGGTGAGGGAGGGCCCTCGGCAGAAGAGACCCAGTACTTC,CASSIGEGGPSAEETQYF,TRBV19,TRBJ2-5,TRBD2,NA
TGTGCCAGCAGTTACGGGGCGGCACAAGAGACCCAGTACTTC,CASSYGAAQETQYF,TRBV6-2/TRBV6-3,TRBJ2-5,NA,NA
TGTGCCAGCAGCACTTCCGGGACAGCTAGCACAGATACGCAGTATTTT,CASSTSGTASTDTQYF,TRBV9,TRBJ2-3,TRBD1,NA
TGTGCCACCAGTGATGAGCGAGATACGCAGTATTTT,CATSDERDTQYF,TRBV24-1,TRBJ2-3,NA,NA
TGTGCCAGCGGGGCCAGCCCGAATGAGCAGTTCTTC,CASGASPNEQFF,TRBV7-7,TRBJ2-1,NA,NA
TGTGCCAGCAGGGGCCCCGAAGCTTTCTTT,CASRGPEAFF,TRBV28,TRBJ1-1,NA,NA
TGTGCCAGCAAAGAGGGACACCTCAATGAGCAGTTCTTC,CASKEGHLNEQFF,TRBV19,TRBJ2-1,NA,NA
TGCAGCGTTGACAGGGCGGCTGAGCAGTTCTTC,CSVDRAAEQFF,TRBV29-1,TRBJ2-1,NA,once
TGTGCCAGCAGTCGATCGGGGGGTAGTTACGAGCAGTACTTC,CASSRSGGSYEQYF,TRBV3-1/TRBV3-2,TRBJ2-7,TRBD2,few
TGTGCCAGCAAATCCGTACCGGGCGAGCAGTACTTC,CASKSVPGEQYF,TRBV6-1,TRBJ2-7,NA,NA
TGCAGCGTTGAAGCGAGGGTCACTGAAGCTTTCTTT,CSVEARVTEAFF,TRBV29-1,TRBJ1-1,NA,NA